This T cell receptor (beta chain) comes out of a study of T cells in tumors after PD-1 blockade. Notes on the study in general: Blood contained 40% to 50% of the tumor's TCR clonotypes. Squamous carcinoma: around 50% of expanded exhausted clones novel, versus around 30% of other expanded CD8+ clones. After therapy, most expanded exhausted CD8+ clones were absent pre-treatment, suggesting clonal replacement.

The method was immunoSEQ multiplex PCR; TCRdb's version includes in-frame clones alone and lacks a portion of them. Of some 13,000 clones listed, around 70% are singletons. This clone was seen only once. Its antigen is unknown. Per the germline V gene, CDR1 is MDHEN and CDR2 is SYDVKM. The CDR3 has 14 amino acids. Trimming took off 5 bases at V and 4 bases at J, with 14 bases between the two ends. Here the sequenced sample was tumor tissue, taken after anti-PD-1 treatment. This chain joins TRBV28 and TRBJ1-1; tentative D call: TRBD1 (6 bases). The source of this sequence is a human donor with cutaneous squamous cell carcinoma. Written as DNA, the CDR3 is TGTGCCAGCAGTGGGGGCCTGGGGGGCACTGAAGCTTTCTTT. Translation gives CASSGGLGGTEAFF.